Listed here are 29 T cell receptor beta chains from one sample, sequenced in a study of cytotoxic CD8 clonotypes in ibrutinib-treated CLL. The method was immunoSEQ multiplex PCR; TCRdb's version includes in-frame clones alone and lacks a portion of them. Of approximately 84,000 clones listed, around 83% are singletons. Here the sequenced sample was PBMCs, taken before ibrutinib treatment. The receptors originated from a human donor with chronic lymphocytic leukemia.

DNA of the CDR3: TGTGCCAGCAGTTTATCGGGGGCTTACTCCTACGAGCAGTACTTC. Translation gives CASSLSGAYSYEQYF. This chain joins TRBV27 and TRBJ2-7; tentative D call: TRBD1 (6 bases). Trimming removed 0 bases from V and 0 bases from J, with 9 bases in between. The CDR3 contains 15 residues. Germline V gives CDR1 MNHEY, CDR2 SMNVEV (reference sequence).

In its sample, this clone was seen a few times. This chain joins TRBV27 and TRBJ2-6; D ambiguous. The CDR3 is made up of 13 amino acids. Germline V gene data show CDR1 as MNHEY and CDR2 as SMNVEV (reference sequence). The ends were cut back, 3 bases at V and 3 bases at J, with 3 bases in the middle. The CDR3 sequence is CASSFGGANVLTF. The CDR3 DNA reads as TGTGCCAGCAGTTTCGGTGGGGCCAACGTCCTGACTTTC.

The V call is TRBV5-1, the J call TRBJ2-1; the D gene could be TRBD1 or TRBD2 (5 bases each). V was cut by 1 base and J by 1 base, with 9 bases left in between. This CDR3 is 15 amino acids long. Germline lookup yields CDR1 SGHRS and CDR2 YFSETQ. The CDR3 region is CASSLRGGSYNEQFF. As DNA, the CDR3 is TGCGCCAGCAGCTTGCGGGGCGGGTCCTACAATGAGCAGTTCTTC.

This clone was picked up a small number of times. V is TRBV7-8 and J is TRBJ2-7; 8 nucleotides agree with TRBD1. Unmatched junction bases numbered 29, after V lost 6 bases and J lost 1 base. The germline gives CDR1 SGHVS, CDR2 FQNEAQ. There are 22 residues in the CDR3. This CDR3 reads CASSPGGQLRTQPRSGSYEQYF. The DNA for the CDR3 is TGTGCCAGCAGTCCAGGGGGCCAGCTAAGAACCCAACCCCGCAGCGGTTCCTACGAGCAGTACTTC.

The V gene is TRBV6-5, the J gene TRBJ1-1; D not certain. Looked up from germline, CDR1 is MNHEY and CDR2 is SVGAGI. CDR3 length equals 13 residues. Trimming left V 4 bases short and J 3 bases short, with 9 bases between. The CDR3 reads CASSSPLDTEAFF. The CDR3 DNA sequence: TGTGCCAGCAGTTCCCCCTTGGACACTGAAGCTTTCTTT.

The chain carries TRBV16 and TRBJ2-7; no reliable D call. Trimming shortened V by 8 bases and J by 3 bases, and 14 bases separated the two germline ends. CDR3 size: 13 residues. From germline, CDR1 is KGHSY and CDR2 FQNENV. The CDR3: CASSESPFYEQYF. In DNA, the CDR3 is TGTGCCAGCTCGGAGTCGCCGTTCTACGAGCAGTACTTC.

By proportion, this clone is medium-sized (0.01 to 0.1%). The chain combines TRBV7-9 with TRBJ1-4; 8 bases agree with TRBD1. CDR1 and CDR2 (germline): SEHNR, FQNEAQ (reference sequence). V gave up 5 bases and J gave up 3 bases; unmatched junction bases: 11. CDR3 length: 17 amino acids. The CDR3 spells CASSVEGQGAANEKLFF. Here the CDR3 DNA reads TGTGCCAGCAGCGTAGAGGGGCAGGGGGCCGCTAATGAAAAACTGTTTTTT.

The CDR3 sequence is CASSEDRAYGRQETQYF. CDR3 sequence (DNA): TGCGCCAGCAGCGAGGACAGGGCCTATGGGCGGCAAGAGACCCAGTACTTC. The genes are TRBV5-1 and TRBJ2-5; 8 bases are a match to TRBD1. Trimming cost V 4 bases and J 2 bases; bases outside gene matches: 13. Germline V CDR1 and CDR2: SGHRS, YFSETQ. CDR3 size: 17 residues.

This chain joins TRBV19 and TRBJ1-3; 8 bases align to TRBD1. This CDR3 has 17 amino acids. Germline V lookup: CDR1 LNHDA, CDR2 SQIVND (reference sequence). V lost 4 bases and J lost 4; bases outside the gene matches: 12. The CDR3 protein is CASSRTGPREPGNTIYF. In DNA form, the CDR3 reads TGTGCCAGTAGTAGGACAGGGCCCAGGGAACCGGGAAACACCATATATTTT.

Comments on this clone: The same CDR3 also results from other DNA sequences found in this sample. Here the CDR3 DNA reads TGCAGTGCGTTGGTAAATGAGCAGTTCTTC. Protein: CSALVNEQFF. V and J are TRBV20-1 and TRBJ2-1; D not resolved. This CDR3 has 10 residues. Germline assignment: CDR1 DFQATT and CDR2 SNEGSKA (reference sequence). Trimming removed 6 bases at V and 7 bases at J, with 7 bases between.

The chain links TRBV7-9 to TRBJ2-3; unclear D gene. Trimming stripped 4 bases from V and 6 bases from J, with 11 bases between. The CDR3 runs to 13 residues. Germline V gene sequence: CDR1 SEHNR, CDR2 FQNEAQ (reference sequence). CDR3 protein: CASSSSFGDTQYF. DNA of the CDR3: TGTGCCAGCAGCTCTAGTTTCGGGGATACGCAGTATTTT.

CDR3 amino acids: CSVEKVQGQETQYF. In DNA form, the CDR3 reads TGCAGCGTTGAAAAGGTGCAGGGTCAAGAGACCCAGTACTTC. J is TRBJ2-5 and V is TRBV29-1; D is perhaps TRBD1 (5 bases). CDR1 is SQVTM, CDR2 ANQGSEA, per germline. This CDR3 contains 14 residues. The V end lost 2 bases, the J end lost 2 bases, and 12 bases lay between the germline ends.

V is TRBV27 and J is TRBJ1-1; the D is unclear. V lost 2 bases and J 1 base, leaving 17 bases between the germline ends. This CDR3 has 17 amino acids. Germline V gene lookup returns CDR1 MNHEY and CDR2 SMNVEV (reference sequence). The CDR3 sequence: CASSLTPGTYRNTEAFF. The DNA for the CDR3 is TGTGCCAGCAGTTTAACCCCGGGTACCTACAGGAACACTGAAGCTTTCTTT.

In its sample, this clone was seen a few times. The V call is TRBV9, the J call TRBJ2-1; tentative D call: TRBD2 (6 bases). CDR1 and CDR2 (germline): SGDLS, YYNGEE. CDR3 length: 14 amino acids. V lost 0 bases to trimming and J lost 7 bases, with 11 bases between them. CDR3 sequence reads: CASSVDGSLNEQFF. CDR3 nucleotide sequence: TGTGCCAGCAGCGTAGACGGGAGTCTGAATGAGCAGTTCTTC.

The chain carries TRBV9 and TRBJ1-2; 8 nucleotides align to TRBD1. Germline V gene data show CDR1 as SGDLS and CDR2 as YYNGEE. This CDR3 is built from 15 residues. Trimming took 0 bases from V and 4 from J; bases not matched to a gene: 5. CDR3 bases: TGTGCCAGCAGCGTAGGAGGCAGGGGGCCCTATGGCTACACCTTC. It is translated as CASSVGGRGPYGYTF. The full variable domain, with the rest looked up from reference TRBV9 and TRBJ1-2, is DSGVTQTPKHLITATGQRVTLRCSPRSGDLSVYWYQQSLDQGLQFLIQYYNGEERAKGNILERFSAQQFPDLHSELNLSSLELGDSALYFCASSVGGRGPYGYTFGSGTRLTVV.

The chain links TRBV27 to TRBJ2-7; 10 bases are shared with TRBD1. Germline loops: CDR1 MNHEY, CDR2 SMNVEV (reference sequence). Losses at the gene ends were 4 bases for V and 5 bases for J; bases not matched to a gene: 5. This CDR3 is built from 14 residues. CDR3 amino acids: CASSSPGQGNEQYF. In DNA, the CDR3 is TGTGCCAGCAGTTCGCCGGGACAGGGGAACGAGCAGTACTTC.

J is TRBJ2-7 and V is TRBV7-3; 12 bases match TRBD1. With V trimmed by 5 bases and J by 2 bases, 7 bases remained unmatched. This CDR3 region has 16 residues. Germline V gene lookup returns CDR1 SGHTA and CDR2 FQGTGA. This CDR3 reads CASSVRGQGAAYEQYF. The CDR3 DNA reads as TGTGCCAGCAGCGTACGGGGACAGGGGGCGGCCTACGAGCAGTACTTC.

The chain carries TRBV7-9 and TRBJ2-1; D not certain. Germline V gene sequence: CDR1 SEHNR, CDR2 FQNEAQ (reference sequence). Trimming stripped 7 bases from V and 2 bases from J, with 15 bases between. This CDR3 has 15 residues. The CDR3 spells CASNLGYRTYNEQFF. The CDR3 bases are TGTGCCAGCAACCTAGGGTACCGCACCTACAATGAGCAGTTCTTC.

The chain combines TRBV9 with TRBJ2-3, with 7 nucleotides matching TRBD2. CDR1 SGDLS and CDR2 YYNGEE come from the germline V gene. The V gene end was trimmed by 3 bases and the J gene end by 2 bases; junction bases not matched to a gene: 9. This CDR3 comprises 16 residues. CDR3 in DNA: TGTGCCAGCAGCGCATTGACTAGCAGCAACACAGATACGCAGTATTTT. It codes for CASSALTSSNTDTQYF.

The CDR3 protein is CASRGSLKSYEQYF. DNA for the CDR3: TGTGCCAGCAGGGGGTCGTTAAAATCCTACGAGCAGTACTTC. The chain is built from TRBV6-1 and TRBJ2-7; D remains unclear. The V gene's germline CDR1 is MNHNS and CDR2 SASEGT. This CDR3 comprises 14 residues. Trimming left V 6 bases short and J 1 base short, with 13 bases between.

The chain links TRBV6-5 to TRBJ1-1; D uncertain. The CDR3 has 15 amino acids. Germline V gene data show CDR1 as MNHEY and CDR2 as SVGAGI. Trimming removed 4 bases at V and 1 base at J, with 13 bases between. This CDR3 reads CASSSPGRANTEAFF. CDR3 coding DNA: TGTGCCAGCAGTTCGCCCGGTAGGGCGAACACTGAAGCTTTCTTT.

The rearrangement links TRBV19 to TRBJ1-3, with a tentative D call TRBD1 (6 bases). Germline V gives CDR1 LNHDA, CDR2 SQIVND (reference sequence). The CDR3 has 13 amino acids. V was shortened by 9 bases and J by 3 bases, with 12 bases between the two germline ends. The CDR3 region is CASGGGGGNTIYF. Written as DNA, the CDR3 is TGTGCCAGCGGAGGGGGAGGTGGAAACACCATATATTTT. Filled out from reference TRBV19 and TRBJ1-3, the complete variable domain reads DGGITQSPKYLFRKEGQNVTLSCEQNLNHDAMYWYRQDPGQGLRLIYYSQIVNDFQKGDIAEGYSVSREKKESFPLTVTSAQKNPTAFYLCASGGGGGNTIYFGEGSWLTVV.

The chain employs TRBV5-6 and TRBJ1-1, with no clear D. CDR1 SGHDT and CDR2 YYEEEE come from the germline V gene. Trimming removed 0 bases at V and 0 bases at J, with 9 bases between. There are 15 residues in the CDR3. The CDR3 spells CASSLVQRMNTEAFF. CDR3 nucleotide sequence: TGTGCCAGCAGCTTGGTGCAGCGAATGAACACTGAAGCTTTCTTT.

J is TRBJ1-2 and V is TRBV6-5; 8 bases are a match to TRBD1. CDR3 length: 14 residues. After removal of 2 bases from V and 2 bases from J, the junction contained 1 base not matched to a gene. Germline CDR1 MNHEY, CDR2 SVGAGI. CDR3 nucleotide sequence: TGTGCCAGCAGTTACGGGACAGGAAACTATGGCTACACCTTC. Its protein is CASSYGTGNYGYTF.

The gene calls are TRBV13 and TRBJ2-7; 13 bases are a match to TRBD2. Unmatched junction bases numbered 4, after V lost 6 bases and J lost 2 bases. The germline V gene has CDR1 PRHDT and CDR2 FYEKMQ (reference sequence). The CDR3 is made up of 15 amino acids. For the CDR3, the DNA is TGTGCCAGCAGGGAACTAGCGGGAGGGGCCTACGAGCAGTACTTC. Protein sequence: CASRELAGGAYEQYF.

V and J are TRBV6-5 and TRBJ2-1; D is perhaps TRBD2 (6 bases). Between the trimmed V and J ends, which lost 6 bases and 3 bases, there was a span of 15 bases. Germline V lookup: CDR1 MNHEY, CDR2 SVGAGI. The length of the CDR3 is 15 residues. CDR3 region: CASSKRTGVYNEQFF. Here the CDR3 DNA reads TGTGCCAGCAGCAAGAGGACGGGGGTCTACAATGAGCAGTTCTTC.

This rearrangement joins TRBV9 to TRBJ2-3; 10 bases are shared with TRBD2. This CDR3 is built from 18 residues. Per the germline V gene, CDR1 is SGDLS and CDR2 is YYNGEE. V was pared by 4 bases and J by 3 bases, with 14 bases of the junction left unmatched. The CDR3 here is CASSFWTSGGGATDTQYF. For the CDR3, the DNA is TGTGCCAGCAGCTTCTGGACTAGCGGAGGTGGGGCGACAGATACGCAGTATTTT. Full variable domain (outside the CDR3, taken from reference TRBV9 and TRBJ2-3): DSGVTQTPKHLITATGQRVTLRCSPRSGDLSVYWYQQSLDQGLQFLIQYYNGEERAKGNILERFSAQQFPDLHSELNLSSLELGDSALYFCASSFWTSGGGATDTQYFGPGTRLTVL.

The chain combines TRBV5-4 with TRBJ1-4, with a possible D match to TRBD1 (5 bases). This CDR3 has 15 residues. Between the trimmed V and J ends, which lost 0 bases and 8 bases, there was a span of 14 bases. The germline V gene has CDR1 SGHNT and CDR2 YYREEE (reference sequence). The CDR3 loop is CASSLGSPSGEKLFF. The CDR3 region has the DNA TGTGCCAGCAGCTTGGGGTCTCCCTCAGGGGAAAAACTGTTTTTT.

This clone was picked up a small number of times. V gene TRBV25-1 combines with J gene TRBJ2-7; 11 bases align to TRBD2. CDR1 is MGHDK, CDR2 SYGVNS, per germline. This CDR3 contains 14 residues. V gave up 5 bases and J gave up 4 bases; unmatched junction bases: 4. For the CDR3, the DNA is TGTGCCAGCAGTATAGCGGGAGGGCCATACGAGCAGTACTTC. It yields the protein CASSIAGGPYEQYF.